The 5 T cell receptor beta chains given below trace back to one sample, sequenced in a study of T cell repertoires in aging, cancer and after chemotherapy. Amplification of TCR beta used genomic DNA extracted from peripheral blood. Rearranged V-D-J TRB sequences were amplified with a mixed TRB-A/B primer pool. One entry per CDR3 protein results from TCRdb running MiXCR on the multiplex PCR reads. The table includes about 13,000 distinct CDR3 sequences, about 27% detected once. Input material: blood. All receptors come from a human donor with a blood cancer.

The CDR3 sequence: CASSKGSSSPSSYNEQFF. The DNA for the CDR3 is TGTGCCAGCAGCAAAGGGTCGAGCTCCCCAAGCTCCTACAATGAGCAGTTCTTC. This rearrangement joins TRBV21-1 to TRBJ2-1; the listed D gene, TRBD2, was not tested against the DNA. TRBV21-1 is termed a pseudogene. The CDR3 spans 18 residues.

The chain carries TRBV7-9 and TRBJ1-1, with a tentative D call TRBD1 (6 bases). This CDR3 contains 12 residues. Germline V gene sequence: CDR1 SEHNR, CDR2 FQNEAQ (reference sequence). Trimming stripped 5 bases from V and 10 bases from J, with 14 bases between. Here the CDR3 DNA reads TGTGCCAGCAGCAAGTCTACAGGGTTAGCTTTCTTT. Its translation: CASSKSTGLAFF.

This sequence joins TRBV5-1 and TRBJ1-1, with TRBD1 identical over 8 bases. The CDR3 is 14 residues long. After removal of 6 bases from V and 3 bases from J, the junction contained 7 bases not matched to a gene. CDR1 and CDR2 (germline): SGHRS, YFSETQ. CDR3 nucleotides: TGCGCCAGCAAAACGCAGGGGGCGGACACTGAAGCTTTCTTT. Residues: CASKTQGADTEAFF.

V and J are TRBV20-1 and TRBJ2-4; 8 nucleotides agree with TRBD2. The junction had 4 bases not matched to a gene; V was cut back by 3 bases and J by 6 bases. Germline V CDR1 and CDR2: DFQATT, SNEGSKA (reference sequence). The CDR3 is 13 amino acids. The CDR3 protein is CSASGTSTNIQYF. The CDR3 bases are TGCAGTGCTAGTGGGACTAGTACAAACATTCAGTACTTC.

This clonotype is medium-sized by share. DNA for the CDR3: TGTGCCTGGAGCCACGGGGGTCCTCTTAATGAGCAGTTCTTC. Amino acids: CAWSHGGPLNEQFF. The V and J genes are TRBV30 and TRBJ2-1; D is perhaps TRBD2 (6 bases). V was clipped by 3 bases and J by 7 bases, with 16 bases between them. This CDR3 is built from 14 residues. Germline lookup yields CDR1 GTSNPN and CDR2 SVGIG (reference sequence). The full variable domain, rest sourced from reference TRBV30 and TRBJ2-1, is SQTIHQWPATLVQPVGSPLSLECTVEGTSNPNLYWYRQAAGRGLQLLFYSVGIGQISSEVPQNLSASRPQDRQFILSSKKLLLSDSGFYLCAWSHGGPLNEQFFGPGTRLTVL.